Below, 18 T cell receptor beta chains from the same sample are listed, as sequenced in a study of vaccination and CD4 T cells after COVID-19. Their antigen targets remain unknown. The treatment denotes: roughly ten-day PBMC culture with coronavirus spike peptide pools or control peptides (ViraFEST assay). CD4+ T cells that had been cultured provided DNA sequenced with the Oncomine TCR Beta short-read assay. MiXCR, applied by TCRdb to the PCR reads, yields one record per CDR3 protein. The repertoire holds 4,300 or so distinct CDR3 sequences, with roughly a quarter as singletons. Sequenced input: CD4+ T cells from blood, cultured in vitro. These TCRs come from a human donor who had recovered from COVID-19.

V gene TRBV10-2 combines with J gene TRBJ2-6; 16 bases are shared with TRBD2. The germline V gene encodes CDR1 WSHSY and CDR2 SAAADI. After removal of 4 bases from V and 4 bases from J, the junction contained 7 bases not matched to a gene. This CDR3 is 19 amino acids long. The CDR3 DNA is TGCGCCAGCAGTGGGGGACTAGCGGGGGGGCCGGCCGGGGCCAACGTCCTGACTTTC. Protein sequence: CASSGGLAGGPAGANVLTF.

J is TRBJ2-7 and V is TRBV27; TRBD1 matches 8 bases. The length of the CDR3 is 13 residues. V gave up 7 bases and J gave up 3 bases; unmatched junction bases: 5. In germline, CDR1 is MNHEY, CDR2 SMNVEV (reference sequence). The CDR3 loop reads CASKGTGDYEQYF. The CDR3, as DNA: TGTGCCAGCAAGGGGACAGGAGACTACGAGCAGTACTTC.

For the CDR3, the DNA is TGTGCCAGCAGTTACACGCAGCGGGGGGGCTCTGATACGCAGTATTTT. It specifies CASSYTQRGGSDTQYF. The rearrangement joins TRBV6-2 or TRBV6-3 to TRBJ2-3; 10 bases are shared with TRBD2. The CDR3 runs to 16 residues. V lost 2 bases to trimming and J lost 6 bases; unmatched junction nucleotides: 8. Germline loops: CDR1 MNHEY, CDR2 SVGEGT.

This chain joins TRBV18 and TRBJ2-5, with D maybe TRBD2 (5 bases). The CDR3 is 13 amino acids. The V end was cut by 4 bases, the J end by 2 bases, with 8 bases between. Looked up from germline, CDR1 is KGHSH and CDR2 is LQKENI. The DNA of the CDR3 is TGTGCCAGCTCACAAGGGAGTCAAGAGACCCAGTACTTC. Its protein product is CASSQGSQETQYF.

Sample share makes this clonotype medium-sized. The chain links TRBV6-1 to TRBJ1-3; D is ambiguous. The V end was cut by 6 bases, the J end by 4 bases, with 16 bases between. Germline CDR1 reads MNHNS; CDR2 reads SASEGT. The CDR3 runs 15 residues. In DNA form, the CDR3 reads TGTGCCAGCAGAGGACTGTCCTCTTTCGGAAACACCATATATTTT. Its translation: CASRGLSSFGNTIYF.

This clonotype was observed once. This sequence joins TRBV27 and TRBJ2-1; TRBD2 matches 7 bases. V shed 5 bases, J shed 2 bases, and the junction held 3 bases outside the gene matches. CDR1 and CDR2 from the germline V gene are MNHEY and SMNVEV (reference sequence). The CDR3 loop spans 14 amino acids. The CDR3 DNA reads as TGTGCCAGCAGTCTAGCGGATACCTACAATGAGCAGTTCTTC. Translating gives CASSLADTYNEQFF.

This clonotype was detected a few times. The V and J genes are TRBV20-1 and TRBJ2-5; 11 bases map to TRBD2. Per the germline V gene, CDR1 is DFQATT and CDR2 is SNEGSKA (reference sequence). The J segment lost 7 bases and the V segment lost 5 bases, leaving 15 bases of the junction unmatched. This CDR3 spans 16 amino acids. The DNA for the CDR3 is TGCAGTGCTCCCCCGACTAGCGGGGTATCTCTGGGGACCCAGTACTTC. As protein: CSAPPTSGVSLGTQYF.

By its share, this clonotype is medium-sized (0.01 to 0.1%). The chain links TRBV7-8 to TRBJ2-7; D might be TRBD2 (6 bases). The V end lost 0 bases, the J end lost 1 base, and 10 bases lay between the germline ends. CDR3 length: 15 residues. Looked up from germline, CDR1 is SGHVS and CDR2 is FQNEAQ. Here the CDR3 reads CASSLAEGLSYEQYF. In DNA form, the CDR3 reads TGTGCCAGCAGCTTAGCGGAGGGCTTATCCTACGAGCAGTACTTC.

This clonotype is labeled medium-sized. The chain links TRBV10-3 to TRBJ2-5; no clear D gene. CDR1 is ENHRY and CDR2 is SYGVKD in the germline V gene. CDR3 length: 14 residues. V lost 5 bases, J lost 1 base, and 11 bases lay in between. CDR3 sequence reads: CAISSDILQETQYF. The CDR3 region has the DNA TGTGCCATCAGTTCTGACATTCTCCAAGAGACCCAGTACTTC.

This clonotype has a handful of counts. The V and J genes are TRBV7-3 and TRBJ2-7; maybe TRBD2 (5 bases). CDR3 size: 13 residues. V was trimmed by 2 bases and J by 6 bases, leaving 11 bases between them. The germline gives CDR1 SGHTA, CDR2 FQGTGA. Here the CDR3 reads CASSLSVGSEQYF. The CDR3 DNA is TGTGCCAGCAGCTTATCTGTGGGGAGCGAGCAGTACTTC.

The chain has TRBV30 and TRBJ2-3, with D perhaps TRBD2 (5 bases). V lost 1 base and J 2 bases, leaving 10 bases between the germline ends. This CDR3 spans 14 amino acids. CDR1 and CDR2 (germline): GTSNPN, SVGIG (reference sequence). CDR3 sequence reads: CAWSDGDSTDTQYF. The DNA for the CDR3 is TGTGCCTGGAGTGACGGGGATTCCACAGATACGCAGTATTTT.

This clonotype is medium-sized in the sample. This rearrangement joins TRBV20-1 to TRBJ2-5, with D possibly being TRBD2 (6 bases). CDR1 is DFQATT, CDR2 SNEGSKA, per germline (reference sequence). The CDR3 is 14 residues long. The V end lost 3 bases, the J end lost 3 bases, and 14 bases lay between the germline ends. CDR3 nucleotides: TGCAGTGCTAGCCCCTTCGGAGGGGAAGAGACCCAGTACTTC. This gives the protein CSASPFGGEETQYF.

This chain uses TRBV11-1 with TRBJ1-2, with D possibly being TRBD1 (6 bases). Trimming took 2 bases from V and 3 from J, leaving 13 bases between them. The CDR3 loop spans 15 amino acids. CDR1 is SGHAT and CDR2 is FQDESV in the germline V gene (reference sequence). The CDR3 is CASSLTRPGDYGYTF. CDR3 nucleotide sequence: TGTGCCAGCAGCTTAACTCGTCCAGGGGACTATGGCTACACCTTC. The whole variable domain, filled in from reference TRBV11-1 and TRBJ1-2, reads EAEVAQSPRYKITEKSQAVAFWCDPISGHATLYWYRQILGQGPELLVQFQDESVVDDSQLPKDRFSAERLKGVDSTLKIQPAELGDSAMYLCASSLTRPGDYGYTFGSGTRLTVV.

This chain links TRBV6-1 with TRBJ2-1; D gene unclear. The CDR3 spans 12 residues. The germline V gene has CDR1 MNHNS and CDR2 SASEGT. V lost 3 bases, J lost 3 bases, and 3 bases lay in between. CDR3 amino acids: CASSDSYNEQFF. The CDR3 DNA follows: TGTGCCAGCAGTGATAGCTACAATGAGCAGTTCTTC.

By share, this clonotype ranks as medium-sized. The chain combines TRBV6-5 with TRBJ2-3; 8 nucleotides agree with TRBD2. This CDR3 is built from 16 residues. Germline V lookup: CDR1 MNHEY, CDR2 SVGAGI. Trimming took 2 bases from V and 8 from J; bases not matched to a gene: 12. The CDR3 loop reads CASSYPGVAGTGTQYF. The CDR3 bases are TGTGCCAGCAGTTACCCCGGGGTAGCGGGGACTGGTACGCAGTATTTT.

The chain links TRBV27 to TRBJ2-2, with D unresolved. The V gene's germline CDR1 is MNHEY and CDR2 SMNVEV (reference sequence). The CDR3 consists of 12 residues. V was cut by 2 bases and J by 5 bases, with 3 bases left in between. The CDR3 loop reads CASSLRTGELFF. The CDR3 nucleotides are TGTGCCAGCAGTTTACGGACCGGGGAGCTGTTTTTT.

In its sample, this clonotype is medium-sized. The chain is built from TRBV6-1 and TRBJ1-1; 7 nucleotides agree with TRBD1. Germline CDR1 MNHNS, CDR2 SASEGT. V lost 7 bases, J lost 6 bases, and 11 bases stayed unmatched. The length of the CDR3 is 14 residues. CDR3 in DNA: TGTGCCAGCAACCCGACAGGGCCAGGTCCTGAAGCTTTCTTT. This gives the protein CASNPTGPGPEAFF.

This chain uses TRBV20-1 with TRBJ2-3, with 8 positions matching TRBD1. The germline V gene has CDR1 DFQATT and CDR2 SNEGSKA (reference sequence). With 4 bases clipped from V and 4 bases from J, the junction kept 7 bases outside the gene matches. This CDR3 comprises 14 residues. In DNA form, the CDR3 reads TGCAGTGCTACGGACAGGGCTTTGGCAGATACGCAGTATTTT. This gives the protein CSATDRALADTQYF.